Below, 23 T cell receptor beta chains from the same sample are listed, as sequenced in a study of technical replicates of blood from several donors. Libraries were prepared by immunoSEQ multiplex PCR; TCRdb keeps only in-frame clonotypes and omits some of them. The table includes some 13,000 clones, just under 95% detected once. The specimen sequenced was PBMCs. The receptors were gathered from a human donor in good health.

This sequence joins TRBV5-1 and TRBJ2-7; TRBD2 matches at 10 bases. Germline CDR1 reads SGHRS; CDR2 reads YFSETQ. This CDR3 has 15 residues. The trim removed 0 bases at V and 7 bases at J, leaving 7 bases unmatched. CDR3 sequence reads: CASSLDLAGVGEQYF. In nucleotides, the CDR3 is TGCGCCAGCAGCTTGGATCTAGCGGGAGTTGGTGAGCAGTACTTC.

The rearrangement uses TRBV2 and TRBJ2-3, with D possibly being TRBD2 (5 bases). The CDR3 extends over 14 amino acids. V lost 0 bases, J lost 6 bases, and 10 bases lay in between. CDR1 is SNHLY, CDR2 FYNNEI, per germline. CDR3 coding DNA: TGTGCCAGCAGTGAAGCCCCCGGGGTGGATACGCAGTATTTT. Protein: CASSEAPGVDTQYF.

Written as DNA, the CDR3 is TGTGCCAGCAGCGCCCGCCAATTACATTCCTCTGGGGCCAACGTCCTGACTTTC. This sequence encodes CASSARQLHSSGANVLTF. The J gene is TRBJ2-6, the V gene TRBV9; D unclear. CDR1 is SGDLS, CDR2 YYNGEE, per germline. The CDR3 is 18 amino acids. The germline V and J ends were trimmed by 3 bases and 0 bases, with 16 bases remaining between them.

The rearrangement uses TRBV5-1 and TRBJ2-1, with a weak D call TRBD2 (6 bases). CDR1 is SGHRS, CDR2 YFSETQ, per germline. This CDR3 spans 13 amino acids. V was trimmed by 0 bases and J by 9 bases, leaving 10 bases between them. This CDR3 is CASSLEFGGEQFF. The CDR3 nucleotides are TGCGCCAGCAGCTTGGAATTCGGGGGTGAGCAGTTCTTC.

The rearrangement joins TRBV2 to TRBJ2-7; D gene ambiguous. CDR1 SNHLY and CDR2 FYNNEI come from the germline V gene. The CDR3 is 11 residues long. V gave up 3 bases and J gave up 5 bases, with 5 bases separating them. The CDR3 DNA reads TGTGCCAGCAGTGAGTGGCACGAGCAGTACTTC. Its translation is CASSEWHEQYF.

This chain joins TRBV6-4 and TRBJ2-5, with D perhaps TRBD1 (5 bases). Germline V CDR1 and CDR2: MRHNA, SNTAGT. CDR3 length: 15 amino acids. V was pared by 0 bases and J by 1 base, with 9 bases between. CDR3: CASSDSLTAQETQYF. Written as DNA, the CDR3 is TGTGCCAGCAGTGACTCCTTGACAGCCCAAGAGACCCAGTACTTC.

V gene TRBV28 combines with J gene TRBJ2-7; a weak D match, TRBD1 (6 bases). The V gene lost 4 bases and the J gene lost 2 bases, with 18 bases spanning the gap. The CDR3 is 16 amino acids. CDR1 is MDHEN, CDR2 SYDVKM, per germline. CDR3 loop: CASSSPGHPPTYEQYF. CDR3 DNA: TGTGCCAGCAGTTCTCCGGGACACCCACCAACCTACGAGCAGTACTTC.

V usage is TRBV15 and J usage is TRBJ2-4; TRBD1 agrees at 7 bases. V lost 5 bases, J lost 1 base, and 2 bases stayed unmatched. Germline CDR1 is LNHNV and CDR2 is YYDKDF (reference sequence). The CDR3 spans 14 residues. CDR3 protein: CATSQGQAKNIQYF. The DNA of the CDR3 is TGTGCCACCAGCCAGGGACAGGCCAAAAACATTCAGTACTTC.

This chain connects TRBV18 to TRBJ1-1; the D is unclear. The CDR3 sequence is 15 residues long. Germline lookup yields CDR1 KGHSH and CDR2 LQKENI. With 1 base removed from V and 4 bases from J, the gap between germline ends came to 13 bases. Here the CDR3 DNA reads TGTGCCAGCTCACCACGGGTCGAGGATTCCACTGAAGCTTTCTTT. It codes for CASSPRVEDSTEAFF.

The V and J genes are TRBV19 and TRBJ1-2; 12 positions match TRBD1. Per the germline V gene, CDR1 is LNHDA and CDR2 is SQIVND (reference sequence). The CDR3 consists of 15 residues. Unmatched junction bases numbered 8, after V lost 6 bases and J lost 6 bases. The CDR3 region has the DNA TGTGCCAGTAGATCCCGGGACAGGGGGCCAGATGGCTACACCTTC. This encodes CASRSRDRGPDGYTF. Filled out from reference TRBV19 and TRBJ1-2, the complete variable domain reads DGGITQSPKYLFRKEGQNVTLSCEQNLNHDAMYWYRQDPGQGLRLIYYSQIVNDFQKGDIAEGYSVSREKKESFPLTVTSAQKNPTAFYLCASRSRDRGPDGYTFGSGTRLTVV.

The genes are TRBV7-8 and TRBJ1-1; weak D call: TRBD1 (5 bases). This CDR3 is built from 12 residues. Trimming took 5 bases from V and 6 from J, leaving 10 bases between them. Germline CDR1 SGHVS, CDR2 FQNEAQ. The CDR3 loop reads CASSPAGSEAFF. The DNA of the CDR3 is TGTGCCAGCAGCCCCGCAGGGTCTGAAGCTTTCTTT.

This clone has more than one count but fewer than ten. This rearrangement joins TRBV7-7 to TRBJ1-1; no reliable D call. V lost 6 bases and J 2 bases, leaving 10 bases between the germline ends. Germline-derived CDR1 and CDR2 are SSHAT and FNYEAQ (reference sequence). The CDR3 length is 13 residues. CDR3 DNA: TGTGCCAGCAGGCGCGGGGAAAACACTGAAGCTTTCTTT. Translating gives CASRRGENTEAFF.

The V call is TRBV7-9, the J call TRBJ2-3, with D possibly being TRBD1 (5 bases). The CDR3 covers 17 residues. Germline CDR1 SEHNR, CDR2 FQNEAQ (reference sequence). V dropped 1 base and J dropped 0 bases, with 14 bases sitting between them. The CDR3 reads CASSLGGSGASTDTQYF. The CDR3 DNA follows: TGTGCCAGCAGCTTAGGGGGCTCGGGCGCAAGCACAGATACGCAGTATTTT.

CDR3 loop: CASSLDDRGLGYGYTF. As DNA, the CDR3 is TGCGCCAGCAGCTTGGATGACAGGGGGCTCGGCTATGGCTACACCTTC. The V and J genes are TRBV5-1 and TRBJ1-2; 10 nucleotides align to TRBD1. The CDR3 spans 16 residues. CDR1 and CDR2 (germline): SGHRS, YFSETQ. Trimming took 0 bases from V and 4 from J; bases not matched to a gene: 6. Full variable domain (rest looked up from reference TRBV5-1 and TRBJ1-2): KAGVTQTPRYLIKTRGQQVTLSCSPISGHRSVSWYQQTPGQGLQFLFEYFSETQRNKGNFPGRFSGRQFSNSRSEMNVSTLELGDSALYLCASSLDDRGLGYGYTFGSGTRLTVV.

The genes are TRBV6-4 and TRBJ1-1; maybe TRBD1 (6 bases). The CDR3 totals 14 residues. Trimming removed 4 bases at V and 7 bases at J, with 16 bases between. CDR1 and CDR2 from the germline V gene are MRHNA and SNTAGT. The CDR3 here is CASSGKQGVGEAFF. DNA of the CDR3: TGTGCCAGCAGTGGTAAACAGGGTGTAGGTGAAGCTTTCTTT.

The chain has TRBV18 and TRBJ1-4; D possibly corresponds to TRBD1 (5 bases). Germline CDR1 reads KGHSH; CDR2 reads LQKENI. Between the trimmed V and J ends, which lost 1 base and 5 bases, there was a span of 11 bases. The CDR3 is 15 amino acids. The CDR3 here is CASSPLQGRNEKLFF. The DNA for the CDR3 is TGTGCCAGCTCACCACTCCAGGGCCGAAATGAAAAACTGTTTTTT.

Written as DNA, the CDR3 is TGCGCCAGCGCACAGGGGAGTGGTGAGACCCAGTACTTC. This codes for CASAQGSGETQYF. The chain links TRBV5-1 to TRBJ2-5, with TRBD1 matching 7 bases. This CDR3 has 13 residues. The junction had 8 bases not matched to a gene; V was cut back by 7 bases and J by 5 bases. Germline loops: CDR1 SGHRS, CDR2 YFSETQ. The entire variable domain, with the rest obtained from reference TRBV5-1 and TRBJ2-5, is as follows: KAGVTQTPRYLIKTRGQQVTLSCSPISGHRSVSWYQQTPGQGLQFLFEYFSETQRNKGNFPGRFSGRQFSNSRSEMNVSTLELGDSALYLCASAQGSGETQYFGPGTRLLVL.

This clone was detected only once. This chain links TRBV27 with TRBJ2-3; TRBD2 might be the D (6 bases). The V gene's germline CDR1 is MNHEY and CDR2 SMNVEV (reference sequence). The CDR3 extends over 14 amino acids. V was trimmed by 2 bases and J by 5 bases, leaving 11 bases between them. The CDR3 region has the DNA TGTGCCAGCAGTTTAGGACTACTGGTAGATACGCAGTATTTT. Protein product: CASSLGLLVDTQYF.

This clone was observed a single time. This rearrangement joins TRBV5-5 to TRBJ1-2; 8 nucleotides line up with TRBD1. V gave up 2 bases and J gave up 1 base; unmatched junction bases: 1. CDR1 is SGHKS, CDR2 YYEKEE, per germline (reference sequence). This CDR3 contains 14 residues. The chain's CDR3 is CASSFGQGNYGYTF. The DNA for the CDR3 is TGTGCCAGCAGCTTCGGACAGGGTAACTATGGCTACACCTTC.

The genes are TRBV10-3 and TRBJ2-1; TRBD2 might be the D (6 bases). Between the trimmed V and J ends, which lost 2 bases and 5 bases, there was a span of 10 bases. The CDR3 extends over 14 amino acids. Germline CDR1 is ENHRY and CDR2 is SYGVKD. The CDR3 spells CAISEGDWNNEQFF. As DNA, the CDR3 is TGTGCCATCAGTGAGGGGGACTGGAACAATGAGCAGTTCTTC.

This CDR3 is CASSLASGSYEQYF. CDR3 DNA: TGTGCCAGCAGCTTAGCTAGCGGGAGCTACGAGCAGTACTTC. The V gene is TRBV7-9, the J gene TRBJ2-7; 9 nucleotides match TRBD2. V lost 0 bases, J lost 3 bases, and 0 bases stayed unmatched. This CDR3 contains 14 residues. Germline V gene data show CDR1 as SEHNR and CDR2 as FQNEAQ (reference sequence).

V and J are TRBV19 and TRBJ2-3; 8 bases align to TRBD2. The V and J ends lost 0 bases and 4 bases, in that order; junction bases with no gene match: 6. The germline CDR1 and CDR2 sequences are LNHDA and SQIVND (reference sequence). This CDR3 has 16 residues. The CDR3 loop is CASSIEAAGVPDTQYF. The CDR3 bases are TGTGCCAGTAGTATAGAGGCAGCGGGAGTCCCAGATACGCAGTATTTT.

V usage is TRBV6-4 and J usage is TRBJ2-1, with TRBD2 matching over 12 bases. The germline CDR1 and CDR2 sequences are MRHNA and SNTAGT. This CDR3 contains 15 residues. V lost 5 bases to trimming and J lost 9 bases; unmatched junction nucleotides: 8. The CDR3 sequence: CASSRLAGVDTEQFF. CDR3 coding DNA: TGTGCCAGCAGTCGACTAGCGGGAGTGGATACTGAGCAGTTCTTC.